Below are 5 T cell receptor beta chains sequenced from a single sample in a study of blood T cell repertoires in COVID-19. Produced via immunoSEQ multiplex PCR; TCRdb's table is partial and in-frame only. The sample has about 180,000 clones, 83% seen once. Sequencing used peripheral blood. Receptor source: a woman aged 70-85 years with COVID-19, enrolled during active disease.

The chain carries TRBV5-5 and TRBJ2-3, with D unresolved. Germline values: CDR1 SGHKS, CDR2 YYEKEE (reference sequence). The V and J ends lost 6 bases and 2 bases respectively, with 16 bases between them. This CDR3 comprises 15 residues. Here the CDR3 DNA reads TGTGCCAGCACCCCGGGTAGGCGCCCCACAGATACGCAGTATTTT. It encodes CASTPGRRPTDTQYF.

The chain uses TRBV9 and TRBJ2-1; D is unclear. Per the germline V gene, CDR1 is SGDLS and CDR2 is YYNGEE. This CDR3 is 12 amino acids long. V was trimmed by 0 bases and J by 5 bases, leaving 3 bases between them. The CDR3 nucleotides read TGTGCCAGCAGCGTAGCAGACAATGAGCAGTTCTTC. Residues: CASSVADNEQFF.

V is TRBV28 and J is TRBJ2-3, with 9 bases lining up with TRBD1. Germline V gene sequence: CDR1 MDHEN, CDR2 SYDVKM. This CDR3 has 21 amino acids. Trimming cost V 6 bases and J 0 bases; bases outside gene matches: 22. CDR3 DNA: TGTGCCAGCAGCTTCGGTTTTTGGGTATATACCGGGACAGGGAGCACAGATACGCAGTATTTT. Protein sequence: CASSFGFWVYTGTGSTDTQYF.

CDR3 loop: CASSLGRDNEQFF. The CDR3 coding sequence is TGTGCCAGCAGTTTGGGCAGGGACAATGAGCAGTTCTTC. The chain has TRBV12-3 or TRBV12-4 and TRBJ2-1; weak D call: TRBD1 (5 bases). This CDR3 contains 13 residues. V gave up 3 bases and J gave up 5 bases, with 8 bases separating them.

The CDR3 here is CASSVGSSGSGTDTQYF. In nucleotides, the CDR3 is TGTGCCAGCAGCGTAGGCTCTAGCGGGAGCGGGACAGATACGCAGTATTTT. The J gene is TRBJ2-3, the V gene TRBV9, with TRBD2 identical over 10 bases. The CDR3 is made up of 17 amino acids. Unmatched junction bases numbered 7, after V lost 0 bases and J lost 3 bases. Germline CDR1 reads SGDLS; CDR2 reads YYNGEE.